The entry below describes one T cell receptor (beta chain). The antigen remains unidentified. This entry comes from a study of cytomegalovirus exposure and HLA in healthy donors. Study-wide results and caveats: Per a prior analysis, the majority of TCR beta V segments were productive roughly 87% or roughly 30% of the time. V- and J-gene trimming of TCR beta was linked (in a later analysis) to a missense DCLRE1C variant.

Researchers ran the PCR with 60 Vbeta and 13 Jbeta primers. Original handling: Per a later analysis, the number of unique TCR beta chains was 75 million to 90 million, of which 8.5 million to 11 million were shared. Profiling relied on immunoSEQ multiplex PCR, and the TCRdb table lists in-frame clones only, not all of them. The V and J calls and the clone size are those of that table, but D and trimming were determined from the DNA. The sample carries approximately 130,000 clones, over 60% recorded once. The ends were cut back, 5 bases at V and 7 bases at J, with 10 bases in the middle. The V gene's germline CDR1 is LNHNV and CDR2 YYDKDF (reference sequence). The CDR3 covers 12 residues.

The specimen was PBMCs. The sequence came from a woman in her thirties or forties in good health and CMV-seronegative. The chain employs TRBV15 and TRBJ2-3, with D tentatively TRBD2 (5 bases). The CDR3 reads CATSAETNTQYF. CDR3 DNA sequence: TGTGCCACCAGCGCAGAGACTAATACGCAGTATTTT.